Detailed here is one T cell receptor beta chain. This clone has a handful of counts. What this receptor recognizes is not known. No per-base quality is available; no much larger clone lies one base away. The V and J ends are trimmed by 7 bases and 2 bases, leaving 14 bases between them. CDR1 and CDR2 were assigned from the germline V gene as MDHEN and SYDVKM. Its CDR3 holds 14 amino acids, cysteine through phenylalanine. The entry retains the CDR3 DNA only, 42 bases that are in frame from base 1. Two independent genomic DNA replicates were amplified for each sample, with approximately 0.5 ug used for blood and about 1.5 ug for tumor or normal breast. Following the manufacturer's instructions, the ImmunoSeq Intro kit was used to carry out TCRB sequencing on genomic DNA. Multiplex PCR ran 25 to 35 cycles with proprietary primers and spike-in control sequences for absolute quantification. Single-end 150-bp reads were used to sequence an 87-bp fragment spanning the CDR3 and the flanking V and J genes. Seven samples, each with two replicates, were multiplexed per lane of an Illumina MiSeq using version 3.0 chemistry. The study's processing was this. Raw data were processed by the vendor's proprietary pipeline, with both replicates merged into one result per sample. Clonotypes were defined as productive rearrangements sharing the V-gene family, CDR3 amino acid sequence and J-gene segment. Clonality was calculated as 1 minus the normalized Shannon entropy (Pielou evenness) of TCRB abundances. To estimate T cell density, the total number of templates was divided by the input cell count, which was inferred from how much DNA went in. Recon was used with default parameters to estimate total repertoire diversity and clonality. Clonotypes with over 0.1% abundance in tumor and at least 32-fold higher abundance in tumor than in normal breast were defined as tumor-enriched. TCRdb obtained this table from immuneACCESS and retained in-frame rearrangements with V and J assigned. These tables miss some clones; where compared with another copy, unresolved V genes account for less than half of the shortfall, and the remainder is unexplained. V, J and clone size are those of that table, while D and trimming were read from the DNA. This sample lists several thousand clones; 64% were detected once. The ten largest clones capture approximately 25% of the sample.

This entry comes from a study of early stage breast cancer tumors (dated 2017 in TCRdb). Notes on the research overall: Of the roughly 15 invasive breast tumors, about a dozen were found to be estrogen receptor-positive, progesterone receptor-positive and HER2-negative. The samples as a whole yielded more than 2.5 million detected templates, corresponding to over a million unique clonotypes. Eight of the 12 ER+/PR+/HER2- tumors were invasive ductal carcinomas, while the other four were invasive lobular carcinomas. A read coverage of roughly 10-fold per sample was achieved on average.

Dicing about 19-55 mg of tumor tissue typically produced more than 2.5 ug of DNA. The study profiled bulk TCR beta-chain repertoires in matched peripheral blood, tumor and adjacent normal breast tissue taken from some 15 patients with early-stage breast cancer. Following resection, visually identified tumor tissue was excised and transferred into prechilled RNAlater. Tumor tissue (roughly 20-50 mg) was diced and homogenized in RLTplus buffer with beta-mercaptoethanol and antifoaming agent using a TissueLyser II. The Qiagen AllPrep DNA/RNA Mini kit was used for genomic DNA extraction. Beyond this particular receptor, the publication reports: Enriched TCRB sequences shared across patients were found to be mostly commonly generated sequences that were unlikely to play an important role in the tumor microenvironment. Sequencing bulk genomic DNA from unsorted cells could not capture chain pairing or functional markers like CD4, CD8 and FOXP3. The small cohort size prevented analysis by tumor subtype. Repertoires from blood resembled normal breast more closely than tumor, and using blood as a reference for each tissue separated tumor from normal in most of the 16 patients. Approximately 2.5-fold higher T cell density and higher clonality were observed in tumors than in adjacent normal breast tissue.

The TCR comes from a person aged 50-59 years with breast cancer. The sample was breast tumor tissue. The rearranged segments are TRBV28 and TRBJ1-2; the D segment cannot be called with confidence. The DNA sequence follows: TGTGCCAGCACTTGGTGGGGAGTAAACTATGGCTACACCTTC. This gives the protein CASTWWGVNYGYTF.